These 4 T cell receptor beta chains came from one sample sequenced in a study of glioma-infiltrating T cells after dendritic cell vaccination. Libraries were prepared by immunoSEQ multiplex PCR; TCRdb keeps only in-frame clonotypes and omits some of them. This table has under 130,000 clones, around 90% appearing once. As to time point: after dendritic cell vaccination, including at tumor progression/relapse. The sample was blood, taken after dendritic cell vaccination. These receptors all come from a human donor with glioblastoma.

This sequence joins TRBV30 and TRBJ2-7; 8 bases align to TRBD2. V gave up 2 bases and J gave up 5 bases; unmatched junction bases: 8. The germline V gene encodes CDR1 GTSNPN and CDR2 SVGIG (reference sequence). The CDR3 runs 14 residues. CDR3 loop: CAWSRGGAGNEQYF. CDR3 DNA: TGTGCCTGGAGTCGGGGGGGGGCTGGCAACGAGCAGTACTTC.

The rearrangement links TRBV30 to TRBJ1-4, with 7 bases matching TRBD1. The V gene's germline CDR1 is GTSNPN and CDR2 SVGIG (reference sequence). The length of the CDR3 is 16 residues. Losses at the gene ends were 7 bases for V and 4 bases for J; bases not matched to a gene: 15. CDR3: CASLPKPGQSNEKLFF. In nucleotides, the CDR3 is TGTGCCTCACTGCCCAAACCGGGACAGAGTAATGAAAAACTGTTTTTT.

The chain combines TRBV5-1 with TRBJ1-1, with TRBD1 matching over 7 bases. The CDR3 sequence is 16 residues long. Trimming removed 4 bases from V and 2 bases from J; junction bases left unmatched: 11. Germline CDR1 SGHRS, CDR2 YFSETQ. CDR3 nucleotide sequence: TGCGCCAGCAGCCCCCAGGCGACAGGGCCTAACACTGAAGCTTTCTTT. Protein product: CASSPQATGPNTEAFF.

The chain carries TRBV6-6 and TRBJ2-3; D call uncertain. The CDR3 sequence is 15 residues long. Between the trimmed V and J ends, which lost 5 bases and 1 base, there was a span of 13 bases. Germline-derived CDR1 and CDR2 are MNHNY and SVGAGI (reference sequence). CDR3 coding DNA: TGTGCCAGCAGTCAACATCCCGCTCGCACAGATACGCAGTATTTT. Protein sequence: CASSQHPARTDTQYF.